This paragraph covers one T cell receptor (beta chain) sequence. Its antigen remains unknown. The data stem from a study of T cell repertoires in cytomegalovirus infection. Study summary: CMV epitopes in the study were HLA-C-restricted (recently identified) and HLA-B-restricted (well studied).

Germline lookup yields CDR1 SEHNR and CDR2 FQNEAQ (reference sequence). The V and J ends lost 8 bases and 6 bases respectively, with 13 bases between them. This CDR3 has 12 residues. MiXCR was run by TCRdb on the reads, yielding one entry per CDR3 protein. The sample shows 43,000 or so distinct CDR3 sequences, about a fifth of them seen only once. This specimen was CD8+ T cells from cultured PBMCs, taken from culture after CMV antigen stimulation. This TCR came from a human donor in good health (CMV status not recorded). Some clones in this sample may be carry-over from other donors' samples. The rearrangement uses TRBV7-9 and TRBJ1-1; the D gene is possibly TRBD1 (5 bases). The CDR3 DNA is TGTGCCAGCTCTCCGGGGGTTGCTGAAGCTTTCTTT. It translates to CASSPGVAEAFF.